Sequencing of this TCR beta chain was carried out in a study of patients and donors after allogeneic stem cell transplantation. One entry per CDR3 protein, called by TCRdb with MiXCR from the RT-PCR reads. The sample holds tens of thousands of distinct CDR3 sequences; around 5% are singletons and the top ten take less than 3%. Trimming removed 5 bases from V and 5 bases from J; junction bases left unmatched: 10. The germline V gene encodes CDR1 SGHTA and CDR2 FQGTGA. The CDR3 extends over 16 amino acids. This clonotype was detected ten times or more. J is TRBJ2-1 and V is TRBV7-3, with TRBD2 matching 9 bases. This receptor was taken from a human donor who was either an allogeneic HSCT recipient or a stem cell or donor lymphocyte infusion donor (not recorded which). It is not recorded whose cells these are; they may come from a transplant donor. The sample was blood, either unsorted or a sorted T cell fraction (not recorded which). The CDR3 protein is CASSRSALAGNNEQFF. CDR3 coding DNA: TGTGCCAGCAGCCGATCGGCGCTAGCGGGAAACAATGAGCAGTTCTTC.